This T cell receptor beta chain was retrieved from a study of blood T cells in healthy people across ages. This clonotype was seen more than once but under ten times. Using a J-beta primer mix together with a sample-barcoded 5' primer, a second PCR was run for about 6 to 11 cycles. TCRdb reprocessed the 5' RACE reads with MiXCR, giving one entry per CDR3 protein. The table includes more than 900,000 distinct CDR3 sequences, around 27% detected once. Germline CDR1 SGHTA, CDR2 FQGNSA. V lost 4 bases to trimming and J lost 5 bases; unmatched junction nucleotides: 3. The CDR3 consists of 14 residues. The sample also formed part of further work on T cells of mothers and their children.

Specimen: blood. The receptor was isolated from a girl aged 2-10 years in good health. The chain employs TRBV7-2 and TRBJ2-1; TRBD1 matches at 9 bases. As DNA, the CDR3 is TGTGCCAGCAGCTGGGACAGGGAAGACAATGAGCAGTTCTTC. It codes for CASSWDREDNEQFF.